These 8 T cell receptor beta chains were all obtained from the same sample, sequenced in a study of blood T cell repertoires in COVID-19. TCRdb's table, derived via immunoSEQ multiplex PCR, lists solely in-frame clones and lacks some. Of around 80,000 clones listed, 90% are singletons. The sequencing input was peripheral blood. The source is a woman of 80 years or more with acute or convalescent COVID-19.

The J gene is TRBJ2-1, the V gene TRBV3-1 (or the pseudogene TRBV3-2); D is undetermined. Germline CDR1 reads LGHDT; CDR2 reads YNNKEL (reference sequence). The CDR3 spans 16 residues. V dropped 0 bases and J dropped 4 bases, with 13 bases sitting between them. CDR3 coding DNA: TGTGCCAGCAGCCAAGATCGGTCTCGGGTTTACAATGAGCAGTTCTTC. As protein: CASSQDRSRVYNEQFF.

This clone came up once. This chain connects TRBV19 to TRBJ1-5; D not resolved. The CDR3 runs 16 residues. Germline lookup yields CDR1 LNHDA and CDR2 SQIVND (reference sequence). The ends were cut back, 1 base at V and 7 bases at J, with 17 bases in the middle. DNA for the CDR3: TGTGCCAGTAGTATAGTAACCTTGGCGGGCACACAGCCCCAGCATTTT. This codes for CASSIVTLAGTQPQHF. Full variable domain (rest looked up from reference TRBV19 and TRBJ1-5): DGGITQSPKYLFRKEGQNVTLSCEQNLNHDAMYWYRQDPGQGLRLIYYSQIVNDFQKGDIAEGYSVSREKKESFPLTVTSAQKNPTAFYLCASSIVTLAGTQPQHFGDGTRLSIL.

V and J are TRBV7-3 and TRBJ2-1; a possible D gene is TRBD2 (5 bases). V was pared by 2 bases and J by 7 bases, with 12 bases between. Germline V gene data show CDR1 as SGHTA and CDR2 as FQGTGA. The CDR3 sequence is 14 residues long. The CDR3 sequence: CASSLASPGNEQFF. CDR3 in DNA: TGTGCCAGCAGCTTAGCCTCTCCGGGGAATGAGCAGTTCTTC.

The chain couples TRBV28 to TRBJ2-7; TRBD2 aligns across 7 bases. This CDR3 comprises 15 residues. The junction had 14 bases not matched to a gene; V was cut back by 6 bases and J by 6 bases. Germline lookup yields CDR1 MDHEN and CDR2 SYDVKM. CDR3: CASSPLVVGGFEQYF. CDR3 bases: TGTGCCAGCAGCCCGCTTGTTGTGGGAGGGTTCGAGCAGTACTTC. The variable domain in full, with the rest retrieved from reference TRBV28 and TRBJ2-7, is DVKVTQSSRYLVKRTGEKVFLECVQDMDHENMFWYRQDPGLGLRLIYFSYDVKMKEKGDIPEGYSVSREKKERFSLILESASTNQTSMYLCASSPLVVGGFEQYFGPGTRLTVT.

The gene calls are TRBV6-5 and TRBJ1-2; 7 bases fit TRBD1. J gave up 0 bases and V 2 bases, and 6 bases lay outside the gene matches. The CDR3 is 16 amino acids. Germline CDR1 MNHEY, CDR2 SVGAGI. Here the CDR3 reads CASSYHRQGSNYGYTF. The DNA for the CDR3 is TGTGCCAGCAGTTACCACCGACAGGGATCTAACTATGGCTACACCTTC.

This chain links TRBV7-9 with TRBJ1-6; the match to TRBD1 covers 8 bases. The CDR3 is made up of 15 amino acids. CDR1 and CDR2 (germline): SEHNR, FQNEAQ (reference sequence). V dropped 3 bases and J dropped 6; count of bases not matched to a gene: 4. The CDR3 nucleotides read TGTGCCAGCAGCTTCGGACAGGGACCTAATTCACCCCTCCACTTT. Residues: CASSFGQGPNSPLHF. Together with reference TRBV7-9 and TRBJ1-6, the CDR3 gives the full variable domain: DTGVSQNPRHKITKRGQNVTFRCDPISEHNRLYWYRQTLGQGPEFLTYFQNEAQLEKSRLLSDRFSAERPKGSFSTLEIQRTEQGDSAMYLCASSFGQGPNSPLHFGNGTRLTVT.

The chain combines TRBV19 with TRBJ1-5, with TRBD1 as a possible D gene (6 bases). The CDR3 covers 19 residues. V lost 1 base to trimming and J lost 1 base, with 20 bases between them. CDR1 is LNHDA and CDR2 is SQIVND in the germline V gene (reference sequence). This CDR3 reads CASSIGPTGPDRSNQPQHF. DNA of the CDR3: TGTGCCAGTAGTATAGGCCCGACAGGTCCCGACCGAAGCAATCAGCCCCAGCATTTT.

This clone was detected a few times. V gene TRBV10-3 combines with J gene TRBJ1-2, with 7 bases lining up with TRBD1. The V segment lost 10 bases and the J segment 0 bases; nucleotides outside the gene matches: 2. This CDR3 contains 12 residues. CDR1 is ENHRY, CDR2 SYGVKD, per germline. The CDR3 DNA sequence: TGTGCCACCGGGACAGCTAACTATGGCTACACCTTC. This codes for CATGTANYGYTF.